Below are 12 T cell receptor beta chains sequenced from a single sample in a study of T cells in Graves' hyperthyroidism and ophthalmopathy. Amplified regions were TCR beta CDR3 sequences from RNA transcripts. First-round RT-PCR targeting the TCR CDR3 was performed with the HTBI primer set. TCRdb re-derived calls from the multiplex PCR reads in MiXCR, one entry per CDR3 protein. The table includes about 840,000 distinct CDR3 sequences, 35% to 40% detected once. Material: blood. All receptors derive from a man aged 18 to 29 with Graves' hyperthyroidism.

The gene calls are TRBV2 and TRBJ1-1, with D uncertain. This CDR3 spans 10 amino acids. Germline CDR1 is SNHLY and CDR2 is FYNNEI. The ends were cut back, 6 bases at V and 9 bases at J, with 8 bases in the middle. CDR3 DNA sequence: TGTGCCAGCAGCGACGGCCAAGCTTTCTTT. It specifies CASSDGQAFF.

The rearrangement uses TRBV7-9 and TRBJ2-7, with D maybe TRBD2 (7 bases). The CDR3 contains 14 residues. Trimming left V 3 bases short and J 7 bases short, with 16 bases between. Germline CDR1 is SEHNR and CDR2 is FQNEAQ (reference sequence). CDR3 in DNA: TGTGCCAGCAGCTTGACGGGGGGCCCTCGAGAGCAGTACTTC. Protein product: CASSLTGGPREQYF.

Points on this clonotype: Compared with germline, one end of the junction differs, possibly owing to a read error. V usage is TRBV11-3 and J usage is TRBJ2-5; no clear D. This CDR3 has 8 amino acids. CDR1 and CDR2 (germline): SGHNT, YENEEA. The CDR3: CASSLGDF. The CDR3 nucleotides read TGTGCCAGCAGCTTAGGGGACTTC.

The chain links TRBV7-2 to TRBJ2-7, with 10 bases that match TRBD2. The CDR3 extends over 17 amino acids. Germline CDR1 and CDR2: SGHTA and FQGNSA. After removal of 1 base from V and 4 bases from J, the junction contained 10 bases not matched to a gene. This CDR3 is CASSLVLTAGGRYEQYF. The DNA of the CDR3 is TGTGCCAGCAGCTTAGTGCTGACAGCGGGAGGGCGATACGAGCAGTACTTC. The complete variable domain, with remaining parts taken from reference TRBV7-2 and TRBJ2-7, reads GAGVSQSPSNKVTEKGKDVELRCDPISGHTALYWYRQSLGQGLEFLIYFQGNSAPDKSGLPSDRFSAERTGGSVSTLTIQRTQQEDSAVYLCASSLVLTAGGRYEQYFGPGTRLTVT.

In its sample, this clonotype was seen many times. This chain links TRBV29-1 with TRBJ2-2, with D perhaps matching TRBD2 (5 bases). V was clipped by 3 bases and J by 4 bases, with 12 bases between them. In germline, CDR1 is SQVTM, CDR2 ANQGSEA. The CDR3 totals 14 residues. For the CDR3, the DNA is TGCAGCGTTGATAGTGGGAGCGGCACCGGGGAGCTGTTTTTT. It specifies CSVDSGSGTGELFF.

This clonotype came up a few times. The rearrangement uses TRBV6-5 and TRBJ2-7, with TRBD1 matching over 8 bases. The CDR3 is 14 residues long. Per germline, CDR1 MNHEY and CDR2 SVGAGI. V dropped 8 bases and J dropped 1; count of bases not matched to a gene: 7. The CDR3 reads CASRLGQGSYEQYF. CDR3 DNA: TGTGCCAGCCGACTAGGACAGGGATCCTACGAGCAGTACTTC.

V is TRBV19 and J is TRBJ1-2; TRBD1 aligns across 8 bases. The V segment lost 6 bases and the J segment 6 bases; nucleotides outside the gene matches: 15. The germline CDR1 and CDR2 sequences are LNHDA and SQIVND (reference sequence). The CDR3 runs to 16 residues. CDR3 region: CASRPGLPDRADGYTF. The DNA of the CDR3 is TGTGCCAGTAGACCGGGACTTCCGGACAGGGCAGATGGCTACACCTTC.

This rearrangement joins TRBV9 to TRBJ1-6, with D tentatively TRBD1 (5 bases). Germline-derived CDR1 and CDR2 are SGDLS and YYNGEE. Trimming stripped 4 bases from V and 10 bases from J, with 12 bases between. CDR3 size: 13 residues. The CDR3 loop is CASSPLGASPLHF. Here the CDR3 DNA reads TGTGCCAGCAGCCCTTTAGGGGCCTCACCCCTCCACTTT.

The V gene is TRBV6-6, the J gene TRBJ2-5; the match to TRBD2 covers 13 bases. The CDR3 is 18 residues long. The V and J ends lost 2 bases and 1 base, in that order; junction bases with no gene match: 7. The germline gives CDR1 MNHNY, CDR2 SVGAGI (reference sequence). The CDR3 is CASSYTDRLAGGQETQYF. In DNA, the CDR3 is TGTGCCAGCAGTTACACCGACCGACTAGCGGGGGGCCAAGAGACCCAGTACTTC.

This clonotype was found many times. The CDR3 DNA reads as TGTGCCAGCAGCACATACAGGGATAGGGAGACCCAGTACTTC. Its protein product is CASSTYRDRETQYF. V is TRBV7-9 and J is TRBJ2-5; the D gene is possibly TRBD1 (6 bases). This CDR3 has 14 residues. The V end was cut by 5 bases, the J end by 5 bases, with 15 bases between. The germline CDR1 and CDR2 sequences are SEHNR and FQNEAQ (reference sequence).

The V and J genes are TRBV11-2 and TRBJ1-1; D call uncertain. Germline V gene data show CDR1 as SGHAT and CDR2 as FQNNGV. The CDR3 spans 14 residues. V lost 5 bases and J lost 4, with 14 bases in between. The CDR3 nucleotides read TGTGCCAGCAGCCTAATGGGGTTCCTCACTGAAGCTTTCTTT. It encodes CASSLMGFLTEAFF.

The gene calls are TRBV5-6 and TRBJ2-5; 9 bases are a match to TRBD2. Germline V gene data show CDR1 as SGHDT and CDR2 as YYEEEE. Unmatched junction bases numbered 7, after V lost 2 bases and J lost 5 bases. This CDR3 contains 15 residues. The CDR3 nucleotides read TGTGCCAGCAGCTTTAACACCGGGACTAGCGAGACCCAGTACTTC. It translates to CASSFNTGTSETQYF.